A selection of T cell receptor beta chains follows, all from one sample in a study of T-cell reconstitution after alpha-beta-depleted transplantation in children. TCRdb reanalysed the PCR reads using MiXCR and keeps one entry per CDR3 protein. The table lists about 610,000 distinct CDR3 sequences, more than 9% of them singletons, with less than 5% in the top ten. The source material was PBMCs from the stem cell graft donor, sampled from the stem cell graft. The receptors here all came from a human donor who donated a stem cell graft to a child with acute myeloid leukemia. The CDR3 runs from the conserved cysteine through the conserved F or W. A D gene is named only where the DNA matches it firmly. Clone sizes are given selectively: once, few, many, or a class where the clone is expanded.

v_gene,abundance,d_gene,j_gene,CDR3aa,CDR3nt
TRBV9,-,-,TRBJ2-7,CASSVGPAPYEQYF,TGTGCCAGCAGCGTAGGTCCAGCCCCCTACGAGCAGTACTTC
TRBV29-1,few,TRBD2,TRBJ2-7,CSGSSGRDEQYF,TGCAGCGGTTCTAGCGGGAGGGACGAGCAGTACTTC
TRBV4-3,few,-,TRBJ2-7,CASSQGADPIYEQYF,TGCGCCAGCAGCCAAGGGGCGGATCCGATTTACGAGCAGTACTTC
TRBV20-1,many,-,TRBJ1-4,CSATGRNEKLFF,TGCAGTGCCACGGGCAGAAATGAAAAACTGTTTTTT
TRBV20-1,many,TRBD2,TRBJ2-1,CSARDPAGRKNEQFF,TGCAGTGCTAGAGATCCAGCGGGAAGAAAGAATGAGCAGTTCTTC
TRBV21-1,-,-,TRBJ2-7,CASSSDGTKAYEQYF,TGTGCCAGCAGTTCCGACGGGACCAAAGCCTACGAGCAGTACTTC
TRBV4-2,-,TRBD2,TRBJ2-3,CASSQVNRGSGSRGGFTDTQYF,TGTGCCAGCAGCCAAGTTAACCGGGGTAGCGGGAGTAGGGGTGGCTTCACAGATACGCAGTATTTT
TRBV10-3,many,-,TRBJ1-4,CAISEGSTRIATNEKLFF,TGTGCCATCAGTGAGGGGAGTACAAGGATTGCAACTAATGAAAAACTGTTTTTT
TRBV9,-,TRBD1,TRBJ1-1,CASSPDRAATEAFF,TGTGCCAGCAGCCCCGACAGGGCGGCCACTGAAGCTTTCTTT
TRBV29-1,many,TRBD2,TRBJ2-2,CSVTSGMDTGELFF,TGCAGCGTCACTAGCGGGATGGACACCGGGGAGCTGTTTTTT
TRBV7-2,few,TRBD2,TRBJ2-1,CASSQVVSGNRFF,TGTGCCAGCAGCCAAGTGGTTAGCGGGAACAGGTTCTTC
TRBV24-1,few,TRBD1,TRBJ1-1,CATSDSQLRQGKTEAFF,TGTGCCACCAGTGATTCCCAACTCCGACAGGGTAAAACTGAAGCTTTCTTT
TRBV5-1,many,-,TRBJ1-1,CASSPRLNTEAFF,TGCGCCAGCAGCCCTCGATTGAACACTGAAGCTTTCTTT
TRBV7-2,-,-,TRBJ2-7,CASSLALRAIPYEQYF,TGTGCCAGCAGCTTAGCCCTGAGAGCGATCCCCTACGAGCAGTACTTC
TRBV12-3/TRBV12-4,many,-,TRBJ2-7,CASSLNNLGTYEQYF,TGTGCCAGCAGTTTAAATAATCTAGGTACCTACGAGCAGTACTTC
TRBV9,-,TRBD1,TRBJ2-6,CASNGRQGAPGANVLTF,TGTGCCAGCAACGGGAGACAGGGGGCACCCGGGGCCAACGTCCTGACTTTC
TRBV28,few,TRBD1,TRBJ1-5,CASSFGQDRAWQPQHF,TGTGCCAGCAGTTTCGGACAAGACAGGGCTTGGCAGCCCCAGCATTTT
TRBV7-3,few,-,TRBJ2-1,CASSLNRGPHNEQFF,TGTGCCAGCAGCTTAAATAGGGGCCCCCACAATGAGCAGTTCTTC
TRBV28,-,TRBD2,TRBJ2-1,CASTQGLALSSYNEQFF,TGTGCCAGCACCCAGGGACTAGCGTTAAGCTCCTACAATGAGCAGTTCTTC
TRBV4-3,few,-,TRBJ2-7,CASSQDSGATYEQYF,TGCGCCAGCAGCCAAGACTCAGGGGCAACCTACGAGCAGTACTTC
TRBV20-1,many,-,TRBJ2-4,CSSKGGTHQYF,TGCAGTTCAAAAGGAGGCACTCATCAGTACTTC
TRBV20-1,few,TRBD1,TRBJ1-5,CSAREHIGQESNQPQHF,TGCAGTGCTAGAGAGCACATCGGACAGGAAAGCAATCAGCCCCAGCATTTT
TRBV7-2,many,-,TRBJ2-1,CASSLDSPEGEQFF,TGTGCCAGCAGCCTAGACTCCCCAGAGGGTGAGCAGTTCTTC
TRBV13,many,TRBD2,TRBJ2-3,CASSLGGRTDTQYF,TGTGCTAGCAGCTTAGGCGGGAGGACAGATACGCAGTATTTT
TRBV10-3,few,TRBD2,TRBJ2-3,CAISEAGGPTDTQYF,TGTGCCATCAGTGAAGCGGGAGGGCCCACAGATACGCAGTATTTT
TRBV10-3,many,-,TRBJ2-7,CAFSGDGETYEQYF,TGTGCCTTCAGTGGGGACGGAGAGACCTACGAGCAGTACTTC
TRBV4-3,once,TRBD1,TRBJ2-7,CTSSQDRAQGDYEQYF,TGCACCAGCAGCCAAGATAGGGCGCAGGGGGATTACGAGCAGTACTTC
TRBV7-6,-,-,TRBJ2-5,CASSLVSGPGTQYF,TGTGCCAGCAGCTTAGTATCGGGGCCAGGGACCCAGTACTTC
TRBV3-1,-,-,TRBJ2-2,CASTLHGSNGELFF,TGTGCCAGCACCCTGCACGGGAGTAACGGGGAGCTGTTTTTT